Sequencing of this TCR beta chain was carried out in a study of PD-L1 blockade in urothelial cancer. Study-wide background: Patients commenced intravenous atezolizumab, 1,200 mg every 3 weeks, in the mid-2010s.

CDR3 length: 13 amino acids. Germline assignment: CDR1 SGHRS and CDR2 YFSETQ. The ends were cut back, 6 bases at V and 1 base at J, with 10 bases in the middle. Clones were read by immunoSEQ multiplex PCR, and TCRdb kept only the in-frame ones, dropping some. The sample holds 45,000 to 60,000 clones; approximately 78% are singletons and the top ten take 1.5% to 2%. Time point indicated: pretreatment peripheral blood. The study enrolled patients with locally advanced or metastatic urothelial carcinoma. This sample comprised PBMCs, obtained around atezolizumab (anti-PD-L1) treatment. V is TRBV5-1 and J is TRBJ1-2; the D gene is possibly TRBD1 (5 bases). The origin of this receptor is a man aged 50-60 years with urothelial cancer. The CDR3 loop is CASTWGLNYGYTF. CDR3 in DNA: TGCGCCAGCACCTGGGGACTTAACTATGGCTACACCTTC.